Shown below are 21 T cell receptor beta chains from a single sample sequenced in a study of blood T cell repertoires in COVID-19. Assay: immunoSEQ multiplex PCR; the TCRdb copy retains only in-frame clones and omits some. There are under 200,000 clones in the sample; roughly 93% occur only once, and roughly 2.3% lies in the top ten. Sequencing input: peripheral blood. Receptor source: a man younger than 35 with acute or convalescent COVID-19.

The chain carries TRBV9 and TRBJ1-3, with 7 bases aligning to TRBD1. The CDR3 contains 16 residues. Looked up from germline, CDR1 is SGDLS and CDR2 is YYNGEE. V was pared by 4 bases and J by 3 bases, with 10 bases of the junction left unmatched. The CDR3 region is CASSPRQGGFGNTIYF. The CDR3 nucleotides are TGTGCCAGCAGCCCACGACAAGGGGGCTTTGGAAACACCATATATTTT. The whole variable domain, remainder taken from reference TRBV9 and TRBJ1-3, is DSGVTQTPKHLITATGQRVTLRCSPRSGDLSVYWYQQSLDQGLQFLIQYYNGEERAKGNILERFSAQQFPDLHSELNLSSLELGDSALYFCASSPRQGGFGNTIYFGEGSWLTVV.

The chain combines TRBV11-2 with TRBJ2-2, with D perhaps TRBD2 (6 bases). Germline-derived CDR1 and CDR2 are SGHAT and FQNNGV. Deletions cut 5 bases from V and 4 bases from J, with 17 bases between. The CDR3 totals 16 residues. CDR3 sequence reads: CASSQAGTGGTGELFF. DNA for the CDR3: TGTGCCAGCAGCCAAGCTGGGACTGGGGGCACCGGGGAGCTGTTTTTT.

This clone occurred once. In DNA, the CDR3 is TGTGCCAGCAGCTTGGCAGGGGGCAACTATGGCTACACCTTC. Translated: CASSLAGGNYGYTF. The chain employs TRBV7-9 and TRBJ1-2; 8 bases match TRBD1. Germline V gene data show CDR1 as SEHNR and CDR2 as FQNEAQ (reference sequence). V trimming: 3 bases; J trimming: 2 bases; junction bases outside the gene matches: 2. CDR3 length: 14 residues.

The chain couples TRBV9 to TRBJ2-3, with 8 bases lining up with TRBD2. The V and J ends lost 0 bases and 1 base, in that order; junction bases with no gene match: 1. The CDR3 is 15 residues long. CDR1 SGDLS and CDR2 YYNGEE come from the germline V gene. The CDR3 is CASSVATSGTDTQYF. The CDR3 DNA is TGTGCCAGCAGCGTAGCGACTAGCGGCACAGATACGCAGTATTTT.

V gene TRBV4-2 combines with J gene TRBJ2-1; 8 positions agree with TRBD2. Per germline, CDR1 LGHNA and CDR2 YNFKEQ. J lost 0 bases, V lost 0 bases, and 4 bases had no gene match. The CDR3 is 17 residues long. The CDR3 coding sequence is TGTGCCAGCAGCCAAGATTATGCGGGGGGCTCCTACAATGAGCAGTTCTTC. This sequence encodes CASSQDYAGGSYNEQFF.

This clone was seen just once. CDR3 sequence: CASSESGQGRKTQYF. The CDR3 DNA reads TGCGCCAGCAGTGAGTCGGGACAGGGCCGAAAGACCCAGTACTTC. The rearrangement joins TRBV10-2 to TRBJ2-5; 9 bases line up with TRBD1. The germline CDR1 and CDR2 sequences are WSHSY and SAAADI. V gave up 0 bases and J gave up 6 bases; unmatched junction bases: 5. The length of the CDR3 is 15 residues.

The chain carries TRBV5-1 and TRBJ1-2, with D possibly being TRBD1 (6 bases). The germline V and J ends were trimmed by 4 bases and 6 bases, with 13 bases remaining between them. The CDR3 loop spans 13 amino acids. Germline V gene data show CDR1 as SGHRS and CDR2 as YFSETQ. Written as DNA, the CDR3 is TGCGCCAGCAGCACAGGGCCAGAGAATGGCTACACCTTC. It translates to CASSTGPENGYTF. Full variable domain (outside the CDR3, taken from reference TRBV5-1 and TRBJ1-2): KAGVTQTPRYLIKTRGQQVTLSCSPISGHRSVSWYQQTPGQGLQFLFEYFSETQRNKGNFPGRFSGRQFSNSRSEMNVSTLELGDSALYLCASSTGPENGYTFGSGTRLTVV.

The rearrangement links TRBV11-2 to TRBJ1-5; TRBD1 agrees at 9 bases. The germline V gene encodes CDR1 SGHAT and CDR2 FQNNGV. This CDR3 spans 14 amino acids. V gave up 5 bases and J gave up 5 bases; unmatched junction bases: 4. The CDR3, as DNA: TGTGCCAGCAGCGCCCGGGACAGGGATCAGCCCCAGCATTTT. Its protein product is CASSARDRDQPQHF.

The CDR3 DNA reads TGCGCCAGCAGCTTGGAGCCGGGGGGCAATCAGCCCCAGCATTTT. It translates to CASSLEPGGNQPQHF. The chain joins TRBV5-1 to TRBJ1-5, with D perhaps TRBD1 (5 bases). The V end lost 0 bases, the J end lost 2 bases, and 9 bases lay between the germline ends. CDR3 size: 15 residues. CDR1 is SGHRS and CDR2 is YFSETQ in the germline V gene.

The rearrangement uses TRBV21-1 and TRBJ1-2; TRBD1, as called in the table, went unchecked against the DNA. TRBV21-1 is labeled a pseudogene. CDR3 length: 15 amino acids. CDR3 in DNA: TGTGCCAGCAGCAGAGGGACAGGGGTAATCTATGGCTACACCTTC. This gives the protein CASSRGTGVIYGYTF.

This chain uses TRBV12-5 with TRBJ2-3, with 7 positions matching TRBD1. The trim removed 3 bases at V and 1 base at J, leaving 4 bases unmatched. This CDR3 comprises 15 residues. CDR1 and CDR2 (germline): LGHNT, FRNRAP. Here the CDR3 DNA reads TGTGCTAGTGGTTTTTCCACAGGGGGCACAGATACGCAGTATTTT. It is translated as CASGFSTGGTDTQYF.

The chain couples TRBV4-1 to TRBJ2-3; D is unclear. The V end was cut by 0 bases, the J end by 7 bases, with 11 bases between. The germline CDR1 and CDR2 sequences are MGHRA and YSYEKL. The CDR3 spans 14 residues. Here the CDR3 reads CASSQDLDQYTQYF. The CDR3 DNA reads TGCGCCAGCAGCCAAGATCTCGATCAGTATACGCAGTATTTT.

The chain carries TRBV6-5 and TRBJ1-3; TRBD1 matches at 8 bases. J was trimmed by 4 bases and V by 1 base; bases with no gene match: 3. Per the germline V gene, CDR1 is MNHEY and CDR2 is SVGAGI. The CDR3 is 15 amino acids. CDR3 DNA: TGTGCCAGCAGTTACTGGACAGGGTCAGGAAACACCATATATTTT. It codes for CASSYWTGSGNTIYF.

This chain joins TRBV7-9 and TRBJ1-2, with TRBD1 identical over 10 bases. Germline V gene data show CDR1 as SEHNR and CDR2 as FQNEAQ (reference sequence). Trimming took 6 bases from V and 8 from J; bases not matched to a gene: 3. The CDR3 extends over 12 amino acids. The CDR3 region is CASSSGQGGYTF. In DNA form, the CDR3 reads TGTGCCAGCAGTTCGGGACAGGGGGGCTACACCTTC.

This rearrangement joins TRBV27 to TRBJ1-6; tentative D call: TRBD1 (6 bases). The germline V and J ends were trimmed by 5 bases and 7 bases, with 15 bases remaining between them. The CDR3 is 15 residues long. The germline V gene has CDR1 MNHEY and CDR2 SMNVEV (reference sequence). The CDR3 region has the DNA TGTGCCAGCAGTCCCTTAACAGGGAACAATTCACCCCTCCACTTT. Encoded protein: CASSPLTGNNSPLHF.

This sequence joins TRBV25-1 and TRBJ2-1; possible D gene TRBD2, 5 bases. CDR3 length equals 13 residues. From germline, CDR1 is MGHDK and CDR2 SYGVNS. V gave up 6 bases and J gave up 7 bases, with 13 bases separating them. The CDR3 bases are TGTGCCAGCAGCACCAAGTCGGGGAATGAGCAGTTCTTC. This codes for CASSTKSGNEQFF.

This chain joins TRBV3-1 (or the pseudogene TRBV3-2) and TRBJ1-1; 8 nucleotides agree with TRBD1. J lost 3 bases, V lost 4 bases, and 7 bases had no gene match. This CDR3 has 15 amino acids. Germline CDR1 LGHDT, CDR2 YNNKEL (reference sequence). The CDR3 DNA follows: TGTGCCAGCAGCCCCCGGACAGGGACGGACACTGAAGCTTTCTTT. Encoded protein: CASSPRTGTDTEAFF.

The rearrangement links TRBV29-1 to TRBJ1-2, with D tentatively TRBD1 (6 bases). Germline CDR1 reads SQVTM; CDR2 reads ANQGSEA. V was shortened by 6 bases and J by 5 bases, with 25 bases between the two germline ends. The CDR3 runs to 16 residues. Here the CDR3 reads CSVQGSTSAMIYGYTF. The CDR3 DNA reads TGCAGCGTGCAGGGGAGTACGTCCGCAATGATTTATGGCTACACCTTC. The variable domain in full, with the rest retrieved from reference TRBV29-1 and TRBJ1-2, is SAVISQKPSRDICQRGTSLTIQCQVDSQVTMMFWYRQQPGQSLTLIATANQGSEATYESGFVIDKFPISRPNLTFSTLTVSNMSPEDSSIYLCSVQGSTSAMIYGYTFGSGTRLTVV.

The rearrangement joins TRBV2 to TRBJ1-2, with D maybe TRBD1 (6 bases). Germline CDR1 SNHLY, CDR2 FYNNEI. Trimming removed 8 bases at V and 1 base at J, with 20 bases between. The CDR3 is made up of 16 amino acids. The CDR3 reads CASSEGHRTSNYGYTF. The DNA for the CDR3 is TGTGCCAGCTCCGAGGGACACCGGACTAGTAACTATGGCTACACCTTC. Combining the CDR3 with reference TRBV2 and TRBJ1-2 gives the whole variable domain EPEVTQTPSHQVTQMGQEVILRCVPISNHLYFYWYRQILGQKVEFLVSFYNNEISEKSEIFDDQFSVERPDGSNFTLKIRSTKLEDSAMYFCASSEGHRTSNYGYTFGSGTRLTVV.

This clone was found once. J is TRBJ1-1 and V is TRBV18; 8 nucleotides align to TRBD1. This CDR3 spans 14 amino acids. CDR1 KGHSH and CDR2 LQKENI come from the germline V gene. The V segment lost 3 bases and the J segment 11 bases; nucleotides outside the gene matches: 11. The CDR3 DNA reads TGTGCCAGCTCACCCGGACAGGGAGGGTTCTACGCTTTCTTT. This encodes CASSPGQGGFYAFF.

The chain joins TRBV24-1 to TRBJ1-1, with TRBD1 identical over 7 bases. Trimming took 3 bases from V and 14 from J; bases not matched to a gene: 11. The germline V gene encodes CDR1 KGHDR and CDR2 SFDVKD. The CDR3 totals 13 residues. This CDR3 is CATSDIPTGQVFF. The CDR3 region has the DNA TGTGCCACCAGTGATATCCCGACAGGGCAAGTATTCTTT.